This entry concerns a single T cell receptor (beta chain). The entry originates in a study of blood T cell repertoires in COVID-19. Study summary: From the United States, Italy and Spain came samples of acute and convalescent COVID-19. PBMCs, B-cell-depleted T cells, or T cells were the source of the cDNA or gDNA that made up the material.

Clones were sequenced by immunoSEQ multiplex PCR, and TCRdb holds only the in-frame ones, with some missing. The table shows about 62,000 clones, with around 84% occurring only once. There are 16 residues in the CDR3. The junction had 8 bases not matched to a gene; V was cut back by 4 bases and J by 5 bases. The V gene's germline CDR1 is LGHDT and CDR2 YNNKEL (reference sequence). The source is a man in his 70s with acute or convalescent COVID-19. This chain joins TRBV3-1 (or the pseudogene TRBV3-2) and TRBJ2-3, with 11 bases identical to TRBD2. Sequencing was performed on peripheral blood. The CDR3 here is CASSLTSGGPGDTQYF. The CDR3 region has the DNA TGTGCCAGCAGCCTCACTAGCGGGGGACCAGGAGATACGCAGTATTTT.